This TCR beta chain derives from a study of T cells in narcolepsy. For the study at large: Patients with NT1 or NT2 and healthy control donors were enrolled. Findings of the study overall: Autoreactive HCRT-specific and TRIB2-specific clonotypes were marked in same-patient CSF-versus-blood CD4+ comparisons. Autoreactive clonotypes reportedly recurred in blood of same and different patients, not controls.

Trimming took 1 base from V and 9 from J, leaving 20 bases between them. Germline V gene sequence: CDR1 GTSNPN, CDR2 SVGIG (reference sequence). This CDR3 comprises 15 residues. Comments on this clone: No antigen is known for it.

Method: immunoSEQ multiplex PCR; TCRdb's copy keeps in-frame clones and lacks some. The sample includes fewer than 40,000 clones, approximately 80% seen only once; the top ten take 1.3%. Sequences were obtained from CD45RA- memory CD4+ T cells from PBMCs. This clonotype originated in a human donor with narcolepsy. This chain connects TRBV30 to TRBJ2-3; D unresolved. CDR3 sequence (DNA): TGTGCCTGGAGTGCGCCGGGCCCCCCGTTTGGGACGCAGTATTTT. This encodes CAWSAPGPPFGTQYF.